The 9 T cell receptor beta chains in this list originate from one sample, sequenced in a study of T cell changes during pregnancy in multiple sclerosis. TCRdb's table, derived via immunoSEQ multiplex PCR, lists solely in-frame clones and lacks some. The sample includes 60,000 to 85,000 clones, more than 90% of them seen just once. This sample comprised peripheral blood, obtained in the first trimester of pregnancy. The receptor source for this set is a female donor with multiple sclerosis, enrolled in a pregnancy study.

The rearrangement uses TRBV28 and TRBJ1-2, with 8 bases lining up with TRBD1. Looked up from germline, CDR1 is MDHEN and CDR2 is SYDVKM. V gave up 6 bases and J gave up 0 bases; unmatched junction bases: 12. CDR3 length: 17 amino acids. CDR3 amino acids: CASSTRQGRWANYGYTF. CDR3 sequence (DNA): TGTGCCAGCAGCACCCGACAGGGGCGGTGGGCTAACTATGGCTACACCTTC.

V gene TRBV4-1 combines with J gene TRBJ2-7, with 10 positions matching TRBD1. V lost 4 bases to trimming and J lost 7 bases; unmatched junction nucleotides: 4. CDR1 and CDR2 (germline): MGHRA, YSYEKL. This CDR3 region has 13 residues. CDR3: CASSRGDRGEQYF. CDR3 bases: TGCGCCAGCAGCCGCGGGGACAGGGGAGAGCAGTACTTC.

The rearrangement uses TRBV30 and TRBJ2-3, with D possibly matching TRBD2 (5 bases). Germline V lookup: CDR1 GTSNPN, CDR2 SVGIG (reference sequence). V shed 5 bases and J shed 1 base, with 7 bases lying between them. The CDR3 length is 12 residues. The CDR3 here is CAWEAGTDTQYF. CDR3 DNA sequence: TGTGCCTGGGAAGCGGGCACAGATACGCAGTATTTT.

The genes are TRBV25-1 and TRBJ1-4; a weak D match, TRBD1 (6 bases). Germline CDR1 MGHDK, CDR2 SYGVNS. Trimming pared 8 bases from V and 4 bases from J, leaving 8 bases between. The CDR3 runs 12 residues. The CDR3 DNA sequence: TGTGCCAGCCAGGGGCTTAATGAAAAACTGTTTTTT. As protein: CASQGLNEKLFF.

CDR3 coding DNA: TGTGCCAGCAGTGAAGCAGGTAGGGGTAGCCAGCCCCAGCATTTT. Translating it yields CASSEAGRGSQPQHF. The V gene is TRBV6-1, the J gene TRBJ1-5, with TRBD1 as a possible D gene (5 bases). Germline CDR1 and CDR2: MNHNS and SASEGT. Trimming pared 0 bases from V and 7 bases from J, leaving 13 bases between. The CDR3 is 15 residues long.

The V call is TRBV5-8, the J call TRBJ1-3; maybe TRBD1 (5 bases). Per the germline V gene, CDR1 is SGHTS and CDR2 is YDEGEE. The CDR3 has 14 residues. Trimming shortened V by 1 base and J by 2 bases, and 7 bases separated the two germline ends. The CDR3 reads CASSLTRAGNTIYF. CDR3 in DNA: TGTGCCAGCAGCTTGACCAGGGCTGGAAACACCATATATTTT. The variable domain in full, with the rest retrieved from reference TRBV5-8 and TRBJ1-3, is EAGVTQSPTHLIKTRGQQATLRCSPISGHTSVYWYQQALGLGLQFLLWYDEGEERNRGNFPPRFSGRQFPNYSSELNVNALELEDSALYLCASSLTRAGNTIYFGEGSWLTVV.

The chain couples TRBV29-1 to TRBJ2-1; 9 bases are shared with TRBD2. Losses at the gene ends were 6 bases for V and 7 bases for J; bases not matched to a gene: 7. This CDR3 has 13 residues. Germline V gene data show CDR1 as SQVTM and CDR2 as ANQGSEA. CDR3 sequence: CSVSGLATNEQFF. Here the CDR3 DNA reads TGCAGCGTCTCGGGACTAGCAACAAATGAGCAGTTCTTC.

This clone was picked up a small number of times. This chain joins TRBV9 and TRBJ1-1; D might be TRBD1 (6 bases). The CDR3 extends over 14 amino acids. CDR1 is SGDLS and CDR2 is YYNGEE in the germline V gene. V lost 0 bases and J 1 base, leaving 7 bases between the germline ends. CDR3: CASSVVRGNTEAFF. The CDR3 DNA reads TGTGCCAGCAGCGTAGTCAGGGGGAACACTGAAGCTTTCTTT.

This clone was recorded once. The chain has TRBV9 and TRBJ2-7; 11 bases fit TRBD2. CDR1 is SGDLS and CDR2 is YYNGEE in the germline V gene. The CDR3 spans 15 residues. Trimming removed 4 bases from V and 4 bases from J; junction bases left unmatched: 7. As DNA, the CDR3 is TGTGCCAGCAGCAGACTAGCGGGGATCGCTTACGAGCAGTACTTC. Protein: CASSRLAGIAYEQYF.